The present T cell receptor (beta chain) was sequenced within a study of cytomegalovirus exposure and HLA in healthy donors. Overall study results and limits: Using the classifier, cytomegalovirus status was reportedly diagnosed with high specificity and sensitivity. According to the study, roughly 160 TCR beta chains were cytomegalovirus-associated. Later analysis showed TCR association rates varying by HLA locus, highest for DRB1 and lowest for HLA-C.

Looked up from germline, CDR1 is SGHDT and CDR2 is YYEEEE. V was pared by 3 bases and J by 2 bases, with 9 bases of the junction left unmatched. This CDR3 contains 16 residues. Concerning this clone: The antigen remains undetermined.

Researchers ran the PCR with 60 Vbeta and 13 Jbeta primers. This table comes from immunoSEQ multiplex PCR, and its TCRdb copy is limited to in-frame clones, with some not included. The sample lists approximately 150,000 clones, 75% to 80% occurring once. Sequenced material: PBMCs. This receptor was taken from a man aged 40-49 years in good health and CMV-seropositive. The chain uses TRBV5-6 and TRBJ2-5, with TRBD2 matching over 8 bases. CDR3 sequence (DNA): TGTGCCAGCAGCTCCCCAGCGGGAGCGTGGCAAGAGACCCAGTACTTC. It yields the protein CASSSPAGAWQETQYF.